The 32 T cell receptor beta chains given below trace back to one sample, sequenced in a study of cytomegalovirus exposure and HLA in healthy donors (dated by TCRdb to the late 2010s). The library was made by the immunoSEQ multiplex PCR assay. For the multiplex PCR, a mixture combining 60 forward primers for TCR Vbeta segments and 13 reverse primers for TCR Jbeta segments was used. In TCRdb, the immuneACCESS table is reduced to in-frame sequences with V and J assigned. These tables do not hold every clone; where another copy was compared, an unresolved V gene accounts for under half, and the others remain unexplained. Counted in this sample were some 120,000 clones; around 75% of them appeared once. Of the sample, just under 3% is held by the ten largest clones. Sequencing was carried out using PBMCs. All receptors come from a middle-aged woman in good health and CMV-seropositive.

This clone was seen a few times. The rearrangement joins TRBV11-1 to TRBJ2-1; 10 positions match TRBD2. This CDR3 is 17 amino acids long. CDR1 and CDR2 (germline): SGHAT, FQDESV (reference sequence). J gave up 3 bases and V 1 base, and 6 bases lay outside the gene matches. DNA of the CDR3: TGTGCCAGCAGCTTAGAGGCTAGCGGGAGCCTCTACAATGAGCAGTTCTTC. Translated: CASSLEASGSLYNEQFF.

The rearrangement joins TRBV19 to TRBJ1-1; TRBD1 is a possible D gene (6 bases). Between the trimmed V and J ends, which lost 6 bases and 0 bases, there was a span of 17 bases. The CDR3 spans 16 residues. Germline V gives CDR1 LNHDA, CDR2 SQIVND (reference sequence). CDR3 DNA sequence: TGTGCCAGTAGCCCTTGGTCCGGACAGCTGAACACTGAAGCTTTCTTT. Its protein product is CASSPWSGQLNTEAFF.

The gene calls are TRBV7-3 and TRBJ2-1; a weak D match, TRBD2 (5 bases). V was clipped by 4 bases and J by 0 bases, with 13 bases between them. This CDR3 has 16 amino acids. Germline CDR1 is SGHTA and CDR2 is FQGTGA. DNA of the CDR3: TGTGCCAGCAGCTCTTACAGCGGAAGCTCCTACAATGAGCAGTTCTTC. This codes for CASSSYSGSSYNEQFF.

This clone showed up just a few times. The V gene is TRBV18, the J gene TRBJ1-1; maybe TRBD1 (6 bases). Trimming cost V 1 base and J 5 bases, with 20 bases left between them. Germline CDR1 and CDR2: KGHSH and LQKENI. CDR3 length equals 17 residues. The CDR3 nucleotides are TGTGCCAGCTCACCACAGTCTACCCGGGGGGCGCGAACTGAAGCTTTCTTT. It yields the protein CASSPQSTRGARTEAFF.

The V and J genes are TRBV6-5 and TRBJ1-2; 10 bases are a match to TRBD1. Germline V lookup: CDR1 MNHEY, CDR2 SVGAGI. CDR3 length equals 13 residues. J lost 8 bases, V lost 6 bases, and 6 bases had no gene match. This CDR3 is CASRTGGEGGYTF. The DNA for the CDR3 is TGTGCCAGCAGGACAGGGGGCGAGGGAGGCTACACCTTC.

This clone was counted only a few times. The chain has TRBV28 and TRBJ2-7, with D possibly being TRBD1 (6 bases). This CDR3 comprises 15 residues. Germline CDR1 reads MDHEN; CDR2 reads SYDVKM. V gave up 3 bases and J gave up 4 bases, with 16 bases separating them. The CDR3 sequence: CASSLQGRKFYEQYF. The CDR3 DNA sequence: TGTGCCAGCAGTTTGCAGGGGCGCAAATTTTACGAGCAGTACTTC.

The rearrangement links TRBV19 to TRBJ1-5; D is perhaps TRBD1 (6 bases). V was trimmed by 8 bases and J by 3 bases, leaving 14 bases between them. CDR1 is LNHDA, CDR2 SQIVND, per germline (reference sequence). The CDR3 runs 14 residues. This CDR3 reads CASDPDSLNQPQHF. The CDR3 bases are TGTGCCAGTGACCCGGACAGCCTCAATCAGCCCCAGCATTTT.

The sample holds one count of this clone. This chain connects TRBV30 to TRBJ2-1, with 7 bases that match TRBD1. CDR1 and CDR2 (germline): GTSNPN, SVGIG (reference sequence). J was trimmed by 6 bases and V by 3 bases; bases with no gene match: 8. This CDR3 comprises 14 residues. The CDR3 loop reads CAWSDRVLGNEQFF. The CDR3 DNA reads TGTGCCTGGAGCGACAGGGTGCTTGGCAATGAGCAGTTCTTC. Full variable domain (rest looked up from reference TRBV30 and TRBJ2-1): SQTIHQWPATLVQPVGSPLSLECTVEGTSNPNLYWYRQAAGRGLQLLFYSVGIGQISSEVPQNLSASRPQDRQFILSSKKLLLSDSGFYLCAWSDRVLGNEQFFGPGTRLTVL.

The V and J genes are TRBV18 and TRBJ1-2; 8 bases map to TRBD1. Germline V gene sequence: CDR1 KGHSH, CDR2 LQKENI. J was trimmed by 4 bases and V by 5 bases; bases with no gene match: 9. The CDR3 covers 15 residues. CDR3 DNA sequence: TGTGCCAGCTCAATCGGGACAGGAGGGGGCTATGGCTACACCTTC. Translating it yields CASSIGTGGGYGYTF.

V usage is TRBV5-1 and J usage is TRBJ2-1, with 7 positions matching TRBD2. Germline assignment: CDR1 SGHRS and CDR2 YFSETQ. V trimming: 6 bases; J trimming: 1 base; junction bases outside the gene matches: 4. The CDR3 has 14 amino acids. Here the CDR3 reads CASTFSGSYNEQFF. CDR3 coding DNA: TGCGCCAGCACCTTTAGCGGGTCCTACAATGAGCAGTTCTTC.

The table lists this clone with a few counts. The rearrangement uses TRBV27 and TRBJ2-2; D uncertain. Looked up from germline, CDR1 is MNHEY and CDR2 is SMNVEV (reference sequence). The CDR3 runs to 13 residues. Trimming took off 5 bases at V and 0 bases at J, with 4 bases between the two ends. CDR3 loop: CASSPSNTGELFF. DNA of the CDR3: TGTGCCAGCAGTCCGTCGAACACCGGGGAGCTGTTTTTT.

The chain combines TRBV12-5 with TRBJ2-1; 9 nucleotides align to TRBD2. CDR1 is LGHNT and CDR2 is FRNRAP in the germline V gene. V shed 0 bases, J shed 7 bases, and the junction held 10 bases outside the gene matches. The CDR3 is 17 amino acids. This CDR3 reads CASGLVSGSPRGNEQFF. Written as DNA, the CDR3 is TGTGCTAGTGGTTTGGTTAGCGGGAGCCCCCGGGGAAATGAGCAGTTCTTC.

This chain uses TRBV7-3 with TRBJ2-3; 12 nucleotides line up with TRBD2. CDR1 SGHTA and CDR2 FQGTGA come from the germline V gene. With V trimmed by 3 bases and J by 6 bases, 7 bases remained unmatched. The CDR3 contains 16 residues. The CDR3 nucleotides read TGTGCCAGCAGCTTTCCGACTAGCGGGAGTGCGGATACGCAGTATTTT. The encoded protein is CASSFPTSGSADTQYF.

This chain joins TRBV7-2 and TRBJ1-5; D gene uncertain. Trimming took 1 base from V and 6 from J, leaving 10 bases between them. There are 14 residues in the CDR3. Germline V gene sequence: CDR1 SGHTA, CDR2 FQGNSA. As DNA, the CDR3 is TGTGCCAGCAGCTTAGGCGGGGTCGGTCAGCCCCAGCATTTT. The encoded protein is CASSLGGVGQPQHF.

There are a few counts of this clone. The CDR3 protein is CASSVVASGKSTDTQYF. In DNA form, the CDR3 reads TGTGCCAGCAGCGTAGTGGCTAGCGGGAAGAGCACAGATACGCAGTATTTT. The rearrangement joins TRBV9 to TRBJ2-3, with 9 bases lining up with TRBD2. This CDR3 contains 17 residues. V gave up 0 bases and J gave up 0 bases; unmatched junction bases: 5. Germline V gene sequence: CDR1 SGDLS, CDR2 YYNGEE.

The rearrangement joins TRBV29-1 to TRBJ2-7, with a weak D call TRBD1 (5 bases). The CDR3 loop spans 13 amino acids. Germline V gives CDR1 SQVTM, CDR2 ANQGSEA. The V gene lost 2 bases and the J gene lost 0 bases, with 8 bases spanning the gap. CDR3 sequence: CSVEKQASYEQYF. As DNA, the CDR3 is TGCAGCGTTGAAAAACAGGCCTCCTACGAGCAGTACTTC.

The chain recombines TRBV14 with TRBJ1-3, with unresolved D. This CDR3 contains 15 residues. Germline assignment: CDR1 SGHDN and CDR2 FVKESK. Deletions cut 2 bases from V and 2 bases from J, with 10 bases between. The CDR3 coding sequence is TGTGCCAGCAGCCAATTTAGTCGGGCTGGAAACACCATATATTTT. Translated, it gives CASSQFSRAGNTIYF.

The CDR3, as DNA: TGTGCCACCAGCGCCCAGTCCTACGAGCAGTACTTC. Protein sequence: CATSAQSYEQYF. The chain recombines TRBV15 with TRBJ2-7, with D uncertain. CDR1 is LNHNV, CDR2 YYDKDF, per germline (reference sequence). CDR3 length equals 12 residues. Trimming took off 5 bases at V and 1 base at J, with 6 bases between the two ends.

For the CDR3, the DNA is TGTGCCAGCAGCGTTAGGTCTAGCGGGGGGTTCACAGATACGCAGTATTTT. Its protein is CASSVRSSGGFTDTQYF. The gene calls are TRBV9 and TRBJ2-3; 11 positions match TRBD2. Germline trimming cut 2 bases from V and 2 bases from J; bases unmatched to any gene: 7. The CDR3 is made up of 17 amino acids. Germline CDR1 reads SGDLS; CDR2 reads YYNGEE.

The chain links TRBV4-2 to TRBJ1-1; D call uncertain. The CDR3 is made up of 14 amino acids. Trimming took off 0 bases at V and 6 bases at J, with 11 bases between the two ends. Germline lookup yields CDR1 LGHNA and CDR2 YNFKEQ. CDR3 sequence (DNA): TGTGCCAGCAGCCAAGACACGGGTTTCGCTGAAGCTTTCTTT. Translating gives CASSQDTGFAEAFF.

This clone has only a few counts. The chain employs TRBV28 and TRBJ2-1; D is undetermined. Per the germline V gene, CDR1 is MDHEN and CDR2 is SYDVKM. The V gene lost 6 bases and the J gene lost 10 bases, with 13 bases spanning the gap. CDR3 length equals 12 residues. The CDR3 spells CASSLLDWEQFF. CDR3 coding DNA: TGTGCCAGCAGCCTACTCGACTGGGAGCAGTTCTTC. Variable domain in full (rest from reference TRBV28 and TRBJ2-1): DVKVTQSSRYLVKRTGEKVFLECVQDMDHENMFWYRQDPGLGLRLIYFSYDVKMKEKGDIPEGYSVSREKKERFSLILESASTNQTSMYLCASSLLDWEQFFGPGTRLTVL.

This clone was observed a few times. The chain employs TRBV4-3 and TRBJ1-2; possible D gene TRBD1, 5 bases. Germline CDR1 reads LGHNA; CDR2 reads YSLEER. The CDR3 runs 17 residues. V gave up 0 bases and J gave up 7 bases, with 21 bases separating them. The CDR3 DNA is TGCGCCAGCAGCCAAGATCAAAATTGGCGGGACTCGGGTGGCTACACCTTC. It translates to CASSQDQNWRDSGGYTF.

This sequence joins TRBV19 and TRBJ2-7; weak D call: TRBD1 (6 bases). The CDR3 runs to 16 residues. V was shortened by 4 bases and J by 3 bases, with 19 bases between the two germline ends. Germline assignment: CDR1 LNHDA and CDR2 SQIVND (reference sequence). This chain's CDR3 is CASSTARTVPYYEQYF. CDR3 DNA sequence: TGTGCCAGTAGTACAGCTCGGACAGTTCCATACTACGAGCAGTACTTC.

This clone turned up a few times. The chain joins TRBV7-2 to TRBJ2-5; D remains ambiguous. CDR1 is SGHTA, CDR2 FQGNSA, per germline. The ends were cut back, 5 bases at V and 5 bases at J, with 15 bases in the middle. The CDR3 covers 14 residues. CDR3 bases: TGTGCCAGCAGCCCCCGCCAGGTCTCGGAGACCCAGTACTTC. It codes for CASSPRQVSETQYF.

This chain joins TRBV7-3 and TRBJ2-3, with 9 bases aligning to TRBD2. The CDR3 has 16 residues. V lost 2 bases to trimming and J lost 6 bases; unmatched junction nucleotides: 9. Germline CDR1 reads SGHTA; CDR2 reads FQGTGA. Here the CDR3 reads CASSLAGGGVSDTQYF. The DNA for the CDR3 is TGTGCCAGCAGCTTAGCAGGCGGGGGGGTCTCCGATACGCAGTATTTT.

The chain uses TRBV7-3 and TRBJ2-7; 8 positions match TRBD2. The CDR3 runs to 13 residues. J was trimmed by 6 bases and V by 2 bases; bases with no gene match: 3. Germline CDR1 SGHTA, CDR2 FQGTGA. The DNA for the CDR3 is TGTGCCAGCAGCTTACGGGAGGGCTCCGAGCAGTACTTC. Protein product: CASSLREGSEQYF.

The V gene is TRBV29-1, the J gene TRBJ1-1, with TRBD1 matching 9 bases. This CDR3 is 16 amino acids long. Unmatched junction bases numbered 14, after V lost 5 bases and J lost 4 bases. Germline V CDR1 and CDR2: SQVTM, ANQGSEA. Written as DNA, the CDR3 is TGCAGCGTTCTCTTCCTGGGACAGGGTTTCGGCACTGAAGCTTTCTTT. Protein product: CSVLFLGQGFGTEAFF.

The CDR3 region is CASSISRQGLDEQYF. The CDR3, as DNA: TGTGCCAGTAGTATTTCCCGACAGGGGTTGGACGAGCAGTACTTC. The chain couples TRBV19 to TRBJ2-7, with 8 bases matching TRBD1. The CDR3 is 15 amino acids. Looked up from germline, CDR1 is LNHDA and CDR2 is SQIVND (reference sequence). Trimming cost V 3 bases and J 5 bases; bases outside gene matches: 9.

V and J are TRBV5-1 and TRBJ2-7; 9 nucleotides match TRBD1. Germline V gene sequence: CDR1 SGHRS, CDR2 YFSETQ. This CDR3 has 15 residues. The V and J ends lost 3 bases and 2 bases, in that order; junction bases with no gene match: 6. CDR3 nucleotides: TGCGCCAGCAGCTCGCTACAGGGGGCTGCCTACGAGCAGTACTTC. This sequence encodes CASSSLQGAAYEQYF. The full variable domain, completed using reference TRBV5-1 and TRBJ2-7, is KAGVTQTPRYLIKTRGQQVTLSCSPISGHRSVSWYQQTPGQGLQFLFEYFSETQRNKGNFPGRFSGRQFSNSRSEMNVSTLELGDSALYLCASSSLQGAAYEQYFGPGTRLTVT.

The chain combines TRBV29-1 with TRBJ2-7; 7 bases line up with TRBD2. Trimming removed 0 bases from V and 5 bases from J; junction bases left unmatched: 10. This CDR3 has 15 residues. Germline lookup yields CDR1 SQVTM and CDR2 ANQGSEA. The CDR3 DNA reads TGCAGCGTTGAAGATCGTGGGAGGGCCTTCGACGAGCAGTACTTC. Translation: CSVEDRGRAFDEQYF.

This chain uses TRBV2 with TRBJ1-6; no clear D. The germline V gene has CDR1 SNHLY and CDR2 FYNNEI. Trimming removed 3 bases at V and 10 bases at J, with 10 bases between. This CDR3 region has 13 residues. CDR3 sequence reads: CASSDRTNSPLHF. CDR3 bases: TGTGCCAGCAGTGACCGGACTAACTCACCCCTCCACTTT.

The chain couples TRBV27 to TRBJ2-3, with 7 bases lining up with TRBD1. Germline V CDR1 and CDR2: MNHEY, SMNVEV (reference sequence). The trim removed 5 bases at V and 1 base at J, leaving 12 bases unmatched. This CDR3 comprises 17 residues. The CDR3 bases are TGTGCCAGCAGTCCCCTAACAGGGGAAAGGGGCACAGATACGCAGTATTTT. Amino acid sequence: CASSPLTGERGTDTQYF.